Below, one T cell receptor beta chain is given with its context. Antigen unknown. This record comes from a study of shared clonotypes between healthy human individuals. Study context: Each donor had three CD4 naive, three CD4 memory, two CD8 naive and one CD8 memory plate.

Overall study findings and caveats: Generally, estimated richness proved larger in naive subsets than it did in memory subsets. An expected dependence of interdonor clonotype sharing on sequencing depth was noted.

TCRdb's copy holds only in-frame clones and misses some; the assay was immunoSEQ multiplex PCR. The sample gives under 2,500,000 clones, 90% to 97% of which show up once; 0.1% to 0.15% is in the top ten. The V end was cut by 4 bases, the J end by 10 bases, with 17 bases between. CDR1 WNHNN and CDR2 SYGVQD come from the germline V gene (reference sequence). CDR3 size: 13 residues. This chain links TRBV10-1 with TRBJ2-7; perhaps TRBD1 as D (6 bases). This clonotype was obtained from a man between 18 and 35 years old in good health. Sequencing used naive CD4+ T cells sorted from blood. This sample's subset: CD45RA+ positively selected. The CDR3 here is CASSGSQGGSQYF. Here the CDR3 DNA reads TGCGCCAGCAGTGGCTCACAGGGTGGTTCACAGTACTTC.